This paragraph covers one TCR beta chain sequence. Seattle's cohort entered during active infection and was followed longitudinally. Germline assignment: CDR1 SGHVS and CDR2 FNYEAQ. The CDR3 has 14 amino acids. Germline trimming cut 4 bases from V and 11 bases from J; bases unmatched to any gene: 12. This record belongs to a study of blood T cell repertoires in COVID-19. About the research overall: Specimens from acute and convalescent COVID-19 originated in the United States, Italy and Spain.

Assay used: immunoSEQ multiplex PCR; TCRdb lists only in-frame clones, some missing. The sample consists of roughly 230,000 clones, roughly 90% of them appearing once. The specimen was peripheral blood. This chain connects TRBV7-6 to TRBJ1-1; 8 positions match TRBD1. The sequence was collected from a woman in her sixties or seventies with COVID-19, enrolled during active disease. The CDR3: CASSSDFGQGGAFF. DNA of the CDR3: TGTGCCAGCAGCTCAGACTTCGGACAGGGAGGGGCTTTCTTT.